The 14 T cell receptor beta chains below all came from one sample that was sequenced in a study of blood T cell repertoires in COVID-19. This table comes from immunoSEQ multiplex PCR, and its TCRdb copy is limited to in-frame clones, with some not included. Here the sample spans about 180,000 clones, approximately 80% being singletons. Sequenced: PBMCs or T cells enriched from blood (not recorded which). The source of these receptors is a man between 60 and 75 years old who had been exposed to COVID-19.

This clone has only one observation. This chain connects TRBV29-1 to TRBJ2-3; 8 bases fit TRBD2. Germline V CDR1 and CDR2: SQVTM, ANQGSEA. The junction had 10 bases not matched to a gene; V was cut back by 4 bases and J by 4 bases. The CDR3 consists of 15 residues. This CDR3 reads CSVAGTGGPSDTQYF. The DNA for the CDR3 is TGCAGCGTTGCGGGGACGGGAGGGCCCTCAGATACGCAGTATTTT.

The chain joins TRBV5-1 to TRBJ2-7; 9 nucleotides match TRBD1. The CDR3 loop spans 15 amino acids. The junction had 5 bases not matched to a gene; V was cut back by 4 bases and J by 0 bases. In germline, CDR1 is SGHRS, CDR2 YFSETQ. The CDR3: CASSRRQGDSYEQYF. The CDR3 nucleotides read TGCGCCAGCAGCAGAAGACAGGGGGACTCCTACGAGCAGTACTTC.

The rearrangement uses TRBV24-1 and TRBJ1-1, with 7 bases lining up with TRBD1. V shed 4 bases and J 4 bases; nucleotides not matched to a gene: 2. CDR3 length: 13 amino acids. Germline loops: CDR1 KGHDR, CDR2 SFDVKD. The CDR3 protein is CATSDAGGTEAFF. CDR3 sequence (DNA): TGTGCCACCAGTGACGCAGGGGGCACTGAAGCTTTCTTT.

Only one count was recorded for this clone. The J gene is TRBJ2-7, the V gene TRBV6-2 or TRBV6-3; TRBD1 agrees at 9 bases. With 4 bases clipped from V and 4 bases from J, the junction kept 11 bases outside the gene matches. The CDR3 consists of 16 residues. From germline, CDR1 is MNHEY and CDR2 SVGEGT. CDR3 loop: CASSSKGTGRGYEQYF. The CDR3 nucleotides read TGTGCCAGCAGTTCAAAAGGGACAGGGAGGGGATACGAGCAGTACTTC.

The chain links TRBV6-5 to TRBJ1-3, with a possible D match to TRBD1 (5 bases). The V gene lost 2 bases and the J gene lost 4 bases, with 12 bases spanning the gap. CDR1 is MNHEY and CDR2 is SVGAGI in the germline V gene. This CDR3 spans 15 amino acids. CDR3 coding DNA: TGTGCCAGCAGTTACGGGGGGATGTACGGAAACACCATATATTTT. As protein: CASSYGGMYGNTIYF.

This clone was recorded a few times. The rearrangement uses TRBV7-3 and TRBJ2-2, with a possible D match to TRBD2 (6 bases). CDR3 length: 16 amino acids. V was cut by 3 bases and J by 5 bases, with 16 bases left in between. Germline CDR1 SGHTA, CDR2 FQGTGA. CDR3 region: CASSFGSLAGTGELFF. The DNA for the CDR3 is TGTGCCAGCAGCTTCGGGAGCCTAGCCGGAACCGGGGAGCTGTTTTTT.

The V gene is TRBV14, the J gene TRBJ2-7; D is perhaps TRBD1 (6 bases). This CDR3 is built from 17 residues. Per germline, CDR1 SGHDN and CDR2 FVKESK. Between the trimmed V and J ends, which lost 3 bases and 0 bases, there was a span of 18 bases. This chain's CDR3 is CASSQYKGGITSYEQYF. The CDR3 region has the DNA TGTGCCAGCAGCCAGTATAAAGGGGGAATAACCTCCTACGAGCAGTACTTC.

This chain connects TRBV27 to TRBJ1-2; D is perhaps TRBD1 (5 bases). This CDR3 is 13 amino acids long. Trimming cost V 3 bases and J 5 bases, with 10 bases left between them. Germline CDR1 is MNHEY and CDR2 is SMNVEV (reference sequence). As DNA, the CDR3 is TGTGCCAGCAGTTTGACAGTCTCATATGGCTACACCTTC. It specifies CASSLTVSYGYTF.

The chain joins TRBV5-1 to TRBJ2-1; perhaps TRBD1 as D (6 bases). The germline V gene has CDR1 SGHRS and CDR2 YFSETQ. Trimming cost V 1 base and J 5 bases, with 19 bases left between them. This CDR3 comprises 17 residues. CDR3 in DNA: TGCGCCAGCAGCTTGTTTAGTGGACAGACCTTAAACAATGAGCAGTTCTTC. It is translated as CASSLFSGQTLNNEQFF.

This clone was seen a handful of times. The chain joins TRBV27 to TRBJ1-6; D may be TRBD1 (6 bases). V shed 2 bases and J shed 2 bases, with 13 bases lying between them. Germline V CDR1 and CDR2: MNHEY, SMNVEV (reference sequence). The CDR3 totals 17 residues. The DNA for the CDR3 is TGTGCCAGCAGTTTAAGGCCGACAGGCACCTATAATTCACCCCTCCACTTT. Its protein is CASSLRPTGTYNSPLHF.

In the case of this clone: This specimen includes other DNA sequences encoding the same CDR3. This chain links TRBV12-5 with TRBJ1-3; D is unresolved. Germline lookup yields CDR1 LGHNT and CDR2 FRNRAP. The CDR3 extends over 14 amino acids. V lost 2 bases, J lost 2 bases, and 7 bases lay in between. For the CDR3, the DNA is TGTGCTAGTGGTTTGCGGGGTCCTGGAAACACCATATATTTT. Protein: CASGLRGPGNTIYF.

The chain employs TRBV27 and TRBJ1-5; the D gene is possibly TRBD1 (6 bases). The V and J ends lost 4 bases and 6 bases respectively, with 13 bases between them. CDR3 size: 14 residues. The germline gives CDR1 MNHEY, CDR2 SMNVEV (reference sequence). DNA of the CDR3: TGTGCCAGCAGTTCGTCGGTCAGGGGTCAGCCCCAGCATTTT. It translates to CASSSSVRGQPQHF.

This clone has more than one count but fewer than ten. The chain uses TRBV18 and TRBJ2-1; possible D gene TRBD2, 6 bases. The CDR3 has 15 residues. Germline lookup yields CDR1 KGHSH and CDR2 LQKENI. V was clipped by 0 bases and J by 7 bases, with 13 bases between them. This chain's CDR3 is CASSPPLSGGNEQFF. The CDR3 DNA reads TGTGCCAGCTCACCACCATTATCCGGGGGTAATGAGCAGTTCTTC. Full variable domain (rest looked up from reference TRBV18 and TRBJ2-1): NAGVMQNPRHLVRRRGQEARLRCSPMKGHSHVYWYRQLPEEGLKFMVYLQKENIIDESGMPKERFSAEFPKEGPSILRIQQVVRGDSAAYFCASSPPLSGGNEQFFGPGTRLTVL.

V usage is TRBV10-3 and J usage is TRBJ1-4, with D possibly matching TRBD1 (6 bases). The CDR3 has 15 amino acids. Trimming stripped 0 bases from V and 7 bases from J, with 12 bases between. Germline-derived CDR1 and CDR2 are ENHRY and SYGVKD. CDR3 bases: TGTGCCATCAGTGAGTCCCAGGGGACGGGTGAAAAACTGTTTTTT. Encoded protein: CAISESQGTGEKLFF.